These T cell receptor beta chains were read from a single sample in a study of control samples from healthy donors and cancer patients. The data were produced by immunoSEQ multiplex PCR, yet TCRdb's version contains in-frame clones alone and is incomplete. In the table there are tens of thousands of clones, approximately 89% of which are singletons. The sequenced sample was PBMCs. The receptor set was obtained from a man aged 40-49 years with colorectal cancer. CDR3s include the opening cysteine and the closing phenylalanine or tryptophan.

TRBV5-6,CASSSGTHEQYF
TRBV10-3,CAISDSTSYGYTF
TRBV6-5,CASSYSAQGSTEASF
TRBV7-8,CASSLGPQYDGGGVNEKLFF
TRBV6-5,CASTGQSPVIEQFF
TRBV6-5,CASSSGKGAEHQPQHF
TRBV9,CASSVVGASEQYF
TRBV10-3,CAIGRTDQETQYF
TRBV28,CASSNSYNEQFF
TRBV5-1,CASSILAGGEYEQYF
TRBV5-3,CARSCRGVPQDTQYF
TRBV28,CASSLQGHPRHF